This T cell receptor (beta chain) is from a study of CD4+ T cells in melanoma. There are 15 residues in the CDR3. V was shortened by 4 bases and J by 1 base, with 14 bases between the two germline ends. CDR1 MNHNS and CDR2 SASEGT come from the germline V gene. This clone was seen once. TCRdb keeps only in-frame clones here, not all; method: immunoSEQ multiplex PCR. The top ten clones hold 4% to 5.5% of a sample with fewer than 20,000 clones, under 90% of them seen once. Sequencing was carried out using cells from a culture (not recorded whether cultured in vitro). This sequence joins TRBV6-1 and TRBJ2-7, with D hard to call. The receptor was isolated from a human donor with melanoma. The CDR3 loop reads CASSAFPMESYEQYF. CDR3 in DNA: TGTGCCAGCAGTGCCTTCCCAATGGAGTCCTACGAGCAGTACTTC.